This is a list of T cell receptor beta chains from one sample in a study of T-cell reconstitution after alpha-beta-depleted transplantation in children. One entry per CDR3 protein results from TCRdb running MiXCR on the PCR reads. The sample records some 300,000 distinct CDR3 sequences, approximately 7.3% being singletons. The material was peripheral blood, obtained 360 days after TCRalphabeta/CD19-depleted stem cell transplant. The receptors here all came from a female patient aged 2-9 years who had a stem cell transplant for Fanconi anemia, so the T cells may come from the graft donor. The CDR3 runs from the conserved cysteine through the conserved F or W. The D gene is left open where the match is weak. Clone size is not always given. Where it is, it says once, few, many or a class for expanded clones.

j_call: TRBJ2-7; v_call: TRBV2; d_call: .; clone_size: .; cdr3_nt: TGTGCCAGCAGTGGGACAGAAACGGGTTACGAGCAGTACTTC; cdr3_aa: CASSGTETGYEQYF
j_call: TRBJ2-6; v_call: TRBV6-1; d_call: .; clone_size: .; cdr3_nt: TGTGCCAGCAGCGAAGCTGGGGCCAACGTCCTGACTTTC; cdr3_aa: CASSEAGANVLTF
j_call: TRBJ2-6; v_call: TRBV4-2; d_call: .; clone_size: many; cdr3_nt: TGTGCCAGCAGCCAAGAATTGGGCAGGGCTGGGGCCAACGTCCTGACTTTC; cdr3_aa: CASSQELGRAGANVLTF
j_call: TRBJ1-6; v_call: TRBV20-1; d_call: .; clone_size: .; cdr3_nt: TGCAGTGCTAGGCGTGTGGTTTCACCCCTCCACTTT; cdr3_aa: CSARRVVSPLHF
j_call: TRBJ1-2; v_call: TRBV4-3; d_call: .; clone_size: many; cdr3_nt: TGCGCCAGCAGCCCCGGGGGGCCCTATGGCTACACCTTC; cdr3_aa: CASSPGGPYGYTF
j_call: TRBJ2-2; v_call: TRBV5-5; d_call: .; clone_size: .; cdr3_nt: TGTGCCAGCAGCTTCAGGGATGGGAACACCGGGGAGCTGTTTTTT; cdr3_aa: CASSFRDGNTGELFF
j_call: TRBJ2-3; v_call: TRBV20-1; d_call: TRBD2; clone_size: many; cdr3_nt: TGCAGTGCTAGAGAACTAGCGGGGGTGACAGATACGCAGTATTTT; cdr3_aa: CSARELAGVTDTQYF
j_call: TRBJ1-1; v_call: TRBV18; d_call: .; clone_size: few; cdr3_nt: TGTGCCAGCTCAGGCCTTGAGGGGCTACGAACTGAAGCTTTCTTT; cdr3_aa: CASSGLEGLRTEAFF
j_call: TRBJ1-2; v_call: TRBV5-1; d_call: .; clone_size: few; cdr3_nt: TGCGCCAGCAGCCCTGACGGTTTCGGCTACACCTTC; cdr3_aa: CASSPDGFGYTF
j_call: TRBJ2-3; v_call: TRBV5-1; d_call: TRBD2; clone_size: many; cdr3_nt: TGCGCCAGCAGCTTCAATTCCCCAGCGGGGGCAGATACGCAGTATTTT; cdr3_aa: CASSFNSPAGADTQYF
j_call: TRBJ1-5; v_call: TRBV18; d_call: .; clone_size: few; cdr3_nt: TGTGCCAGCTCACCAAGTTATAGCAATCAGCCCCAGCATTTT; cdr3_aa: CASSPSYSNQPQHF
j_call: TRBJ2-1; v_call: TRBV3-1; d_call: .; clone_size: .; cdr3_nt: TGTGCCTGCAGCCAAGATCTTAGGGTAGGACCCTACAATGAGCAGTTCTTC; cdr3_aa: CACSQDLRVGPYNEQFF
j_call: TRBJ2-2; v_call: TRBV3-1; d_call: .; clone_size: .; cdr3_nt: TGTGCCAGCAGCCAGTTGGGCGGGGAGCTGTTTTTT; cdr3_aa: CASSQLGGELFF
j_call: TRBJ1-1; v_call: TRBV20-1; d_call: TRBD1; clone_size: .; cdr3_nt: TGCAGTGCTAGAACAGGGGCAGGCACTGAAGCTTTCTTT; cdr3_aa: CSARTGAGTEAFF
j_call: TRBJ2-5; v_call: TRBV5-1; d_call: .; clone_size: .; cdr3_nt: TGCGCCAGCAGACATGATAGGTACCAAGAGACCCAGTACTTC; cdr3_aa: CASRHDRYQETQYF
j_call: TRBJ2-3; v_call: TRBV4-2; d_call: TRBD2; clone_size: many; cdr3_nt: TGTGCCAGCAGCCAAGATCCTAGCGGGGGGACCACAGATACGCAGTATTTT; cdr3_aa: CASSQDPSGGTTDTQYF
j_call: TRBJ1-1; v_call: TRBV12-3/TRBV12-4; d_call: TRBD1; clone_size: many; cdr3_nt: TGTGCCAGCAGATTTTTCCCGGGACAGACTGAAGCTTTCTTT; cdr3_aa: CASRFFPGQTEAFF
j_call: TRBJ2-3; v_call: TRBV5-6; d_call: .; clone_size: many; cdr3_nt: TGTGCCAGCAGAATGCACGTTAACACAGATACGCAGTATTTT; cdr3_aa: CASRMHVNTDTQYF
j_call: TRBJ2-6; v_call: TRBV2; d_call: .; clone_size: few; cdr3_nt: TGTGCCAGCGGAAGCTCTGGGGCCAACGTCCTGACTTTC; cdr3_aa: CASGSSGANVLTF
j_call: TRBJ2-5; v_call: TRBV7-8; d_call: TRBD1; clone_size: .; cdr3_nt: TGTGCCAGCAGCACTAGAAGGGACAGCCAAGAGACCCAGTACTTC; cdr3_aa: CASSTRRDSQETQYF
j_call: TRBJ1-2; v_call: TRBV6-1; d_call: .; clone_size: .; cdr3_nt: TGTGCCAGCAGTGAAGGTGGGGGCTATGGCTACACCTTC; cdr3_aa: CASSEGGGYGYTF
j_call: TRBJ2-1; v_call: TRBV7-8; d_call: TRBD2; clone_size: many; cdr3_nt: TGTGCCAGCAGCTTACAAAACGGGAGGTTGGGAGGGTTCTTC; cdr3_aa: CASSLQNGRLGGFF
j_call: TRBJ1-1; v_call: TRBV18; d_call: .; clone_size: .; cdr3_nt: TGTGCCAGCTCACCGAAGGACACTGAAGCTTTCTTT; cdr3_aa: CASSPKDTEAFF
j_call: TRBJ2-7; v_call: TRBV20-1; d_call: .; clone_size: many; cdr3_nt: TGCAGTGCTAGTTCCCCTGACAGGAACTACGAGCAGTACTTC; cdr3_aa: CSASSPDRNYEQYF
j_call: TRBJ1-2; v_call: TRBV25-1; d_call: TRBD1; clone_size: few; cdr3_nt: TGTGCCAGCAGTACCCTCGGACAGGGCCCACCTCAGGGCTACACCTTC; cdr3_aa: CASSTLGQGPPQGYTF
j_call: TRBJ2-1; v_call: TRBV28; d_call: .; clone_size: many; cdr3_nt: TGTGCCAGCAGTTCTTTCGTTGGGGACTCCCGTGATGAGCAGTTCTTC; cdr3_aa: CASSSFVGDSRDEQFF
j_call: TRBJ2-3; v_call: TRBV18; d_call: TRBD2; clone_size: .; cdr3_nt: TGTGCCAGCTCACCACGCGGGGGGGCTTCAGATACGCAGTATTTT; cdr3_aa: CASSPRGGASDTQYF
j_call: TRBJ2-7; v_call: TRBV7-2; d_call: .; clone_size: many; cdr3_nt: TGTGCCAGCAGCTTAGTGGCTAGCGACGAGCAGTACTTC; cdr3_aa: CASSLVASDEQYF
j_call: TRBJ2-6; v_call: TRBV12-3/TRBV12-4; d_call: TRBD1; clone_size: .; cdr3_nt: TGTGCCAGCAGAAAACCGGACAGGGGGCTCTCTGGGGCCAACGTCCTGACTTTC; cdr3_aa: CASRKPDRGLSGANVLTF